A selection of T cell receptor beta chains follows, all from one sample in a study of blood T cells in healthy people across ages. TCRdb re-called the 5' RACE reads through MiXCR, storing one row per CDR3 protein. The table includes approximately 800,000 distinct CDR3 sequences, about 42% detected once. Material for sequencing was blood. These receptors all stem from an older man in good health. The CDR3 runs from the conserved cysteine through the conserved F or W. The order of the fields is clone size, V gene, D gene, J gene, CDR3 protein, CDR3 DNA. The D gene is left open where the match is weak. The size field is filled for only some rows; it gives once, few, many or a size class.

few	TRBV19	TRBD2	TRBJ2-1	CASSNAASGGYNEQFF	TGTGCCAGTAGCAACGCGGCTAGCGGGGGCTACAATGAGCAGTTCTTC
NA	TRBV29-1	TRBD2	TRBJ2-7	CSVEVSSGNRHEQYF	TGCAGCGTTGAAGTCTCTAGCGGAAACAGGCACGAGCAGTACTTC
NA	TRBV24-1	NA	TRBJ2-1	CATSDGQSSYNEQFF	TGTGCCACCAGTGACGGACAGAGCTCCTACAATGAGCAGTTCTTC
NA	TRBV28	NA	TRBJ2-7	CASGRVGLGYEQYF	TGTGCCAGCGGTAGGGTAGGGCTGGGCTACGAGCAGTACTTC
many	TRBV7-2	TRBD2	TRBJ2-1	CASSLSGLAASYNEQFF	TGTGCCAGCAGCCTTTCCGGACTAGCGGCCTCCTACAATGAGCAGTTCTTC
NA	TRBV6-2/TRBV6-3	TRBD1	TRBJ2-7	CASRERQGWSEQYF	TGTGCCAGCAGGGAACGACAGGGCTGGTCCGAGCAGTACTTC
NA	TRBV28	TRBD2	TRBJ2-1	CASTIRTSGVHNEQFF	TGTGCCAGCACTATCCGGACTAGCGGGGTCCACAATGAGCAGTTCTTC
NA	TRBV11-3	NA	TRBJ2-7	CASSFQVSGEQYF	TGTGCCAGCAGCTTCCAGGTATCGGGCGAGCAGTACTTC
many	TRBV5-6	TRBD2	TRBJ2-7	CASSPRRLAGDIYEQYF	TGTGCCAGCAGCCCCCGACGTTTAGCGGGAGACATATACGAGCAGTACTTC
few	TRBV20-1	NA	TRBJ2-1	CSARSGDRGGLAGVLEQFF	TGCAGTGCTAGATCGGGGGACAGGGGCGGTCTAGCGGGAGTTCTTGAGCAGTTCTTC
NA	TRBV29-1	NA	TRBJ1-1	CSVSRDLNTEAFF	TGCAGCGTTAGTCGGGACTTAAACACTGAAGCTTTCTTT
few	TRBV14	TRBD1	TRBJ2-3	CASSVDRADTQYF	TGTGCCAGCAGCGTCGACAGGGCAGATACGCAGTATTTT
NA	TRBV7-7	NA	TRBJ2-3	CASSFFTAPGTQVPDTQYF	TGTGCCAGCAGCTTCTTTACTGCCCCCGGGACCCAAGTCCCCGATACGCAGTATTTT
few	TRBV3-1	TRBD2	TRBJ2-7	CASSQDSASGSYEQYF	TGTGCCAGCAGCCAAGATTCGGCTAGCGGGAGTTACGAGCAGTACTTC
few	TRBV3-1	TRBD1	TRBJ1-6	CASSRAGGGSPLHF	TGTGCCAGCAGCAGGGCAGGGGGTGGTTCACCCCTCCACTTT
NA	TRBV6-5	NA	TRBJ1-2	CASTNGGVYGYTF	TGTGCCAGCACTAACGGTGGCGTCTATGGCTACACCTTC
NA	TRBV12-3/TRBV12-4	NA	TRBJ2-1	CASSPQVYGISNEQFF	TGTGCCAGCAGCCCCCAAGTTTACGGGATAAGCAATGAGCAGTTCTTC
NA	TRBV7-3	TRBD2	TRBJ2-3	CASSRGLAGGHTDTQYF	TGTGCCAGCAGCCGCGGACTAGCGGGAGGGCACACAGATACGCAGTATTTT
NA	TRBV11-2	NA	TRBJ2-1	CASSLELAVRGNEQFF	TGTGCCAGCAGCTTAGAGTTGGCAGTGAGGGGCAATGAGCAGTTCTTC
NA	TRBV20-1	NA	TRBJ2-1	CSAPAAERSYNEQFF	TGCAGTGCTCCTGCGGCGGAACGCTCCTACAATGAGCAGTTCTTC
few	TRBV7-2	NA	TRBJ2-2	CASSFMNTGELFF	TGTGCCAGCAGCTTCATGAACACCGGGGAGCTGTTTTTT
NA	TRBV10-3	NA	TRBJ2-1	CAISESQREQFF	TGTGCCATCAGTGAGTCACAGCGGGAGCAGTTCTTC
NA	TRBV20-1	TRBD2	TRBJ2-1	CSARASGRDGYEQFF	TGCAGTGCTAGAGCTAGCGGGAGGGACGGGTATGAGCAGTTCTTC
NA	TRBV20-1	NA	TRBJ2-3	CSAEQRTGTDTQYF	TGCAGTGCTGAGCAACGGACCGGCACAGATACGCAGTATTTT
NA	TRBV18	TRBD2	TRBJ2-5	CASSPTRESGETQYF	TGTGCCAGCTCACCAACGCGGGAGTCGGGCGAGACCCAGTACTTC
NA	TRBV5-4	NA	TRBJ2-3	CASSLVFQAGTDTQYF	TGTGCCAGCAGCTTGGTATTTCAGGCGGGCACAGATACGCAGTATTTT
NA	TRBV7-2	NA	TRBJ2-7	CASSLTGSGSRGYEQYF	TGTGCCAGCAGCTTAACCGGAAGCGGTTCCAGGGGATACGAGCAGTACTTC
NA	TRBV20-1	NA	TRBJ2-5	CSARENGATNRGGETQYF	TGCAGTGCTAGAGAGAACGGGGCGACCAACAGAGGGGGAGAGACCCAGTACTTC
NA	TRBV10-3	NA	TRBJ2-7	CAISGDGDSYEQYF	TGTGCCATCAGTGGGGACGGGGACTCCTACGAGCAGTACTTC
NA	TRBV27	TRBD1	TRBJ1-5	CASSRTGNFQPQHF	TGTGCCAGCAGTAGGACAGGAAATTTTCAGCCCCAGCATTTT
few	TRBV5-1	NA	TRBJ1-1	CASSQGYMNTEAFF	TGCGCCAGCAGCCAAGGATACATGAACACTGAAGCTTTCTTT
few	TRBV7-9	TRBD2	TRBJ2-5	CASSLPGLAGATQYF	TGTGCCAGCAGCTTACCAGGACTAGCGGGAGCAACCCAGTACTTC
few	TRBV10-3	NA	TRBJ2-3	CAIRADLSTDTQYF	TGTGCCATCAGGGCTGACTTAAGCACAGATACGCAGTATTTT
few	TRBV28	NA	TRBJ1-6	CASSLTTDYNSPLHF	TGTGCCAGCAGCCTGACGACAGACTATAATTCACCCCTCCACTTT
NA	TRBV29-1	NA	TRBJ2-3	CSVEWTQNPTDTQYF	TGCAGCGTTGAATGGACCCAAAATCCCACAGATACGCAGTATTTT
NA	TRBV7-7	TRBD2	TRBJ2-3	CASSLKLAECTDTQYF	TGTGCCAGCAGCTTAAAGCTAGCGGAGTGCACAGATACGCAGTATTTT
NA	TRBV5-1	TRBD2	TRBJ2-5	CASREGTSGPETQYF	TGCGCCAGCAGGGAGGGGACTAGCGGACCAGAGACCCAGTACTTC
NA	TRBV12-3/TRBV12-4	NA	TRBJ1-2	CASTRGLLQGYTF	TGTGCCAGCACCCGGGGACTTTTACAAGGCTACACCTTC
NA	TRBV30	NA	TRBJ1-2	CAWSVGGFYGYTF	TGTGCCTGGAGTGTAGGGGGTTTCTATGGCTACACCTTC
few	TRBV11-2	NA	TRBJ1-1	CASSLETSTEAFF	TGTGCCAGCAGCTTAGAGACCTCCACTGAAGCTTTCTTT